The clone carrying this T cell receptor (beta chain) was counted once. What it recognizes is unknown. Treatment-naive patients with stable or active relapsing-remitting disease served as multiple sclerosis controls. Through negative isolation, CD4+ and CD8+ T cells were obtained, while TEMRA cells were enriched using FACS. RNA amounts of roughly 0.45 to 1 ug underwent reverse transcription with random hexamers. Amplification of TCR beta CDR3 by immunoSEQ multiplex PCR spanned 54 Vbeta and 13 Jbeta. TCRdb independently ran MiXCR on the immunoSEQ multiplex PCR reads; one entry per CDR3 protein. The data show a few hundred thousand distinct CDR3 sequences, 90% to 95% seen once. CDR3 size: 13 residues. V was trimmed by 3 bases and J by 0 bases, leaving 5 bases between them. Looked up from germline, CDR1 is MGHRA and CDR2 is YSYEKL. These data belong to a study of CD8 T cells in Susac syndrome. Overall study findings and caveats: The study's TCR sequencing and HLA analysis drew on a certain number of individuals. That number was acknowledged as relatively small.

Input material: CD4+ T cells from PBMCs. The V and J genes are TRBV4-1 and TRBJ1-2; D remains ambiguous. This TCR came from a human donor with multiple sclerosis. CDR3 nucleotides: TGCGCCAGCAGCCACCCAGCTAACTATGGCTACACCTTC. Translating gives CASSHPANYGYTF.